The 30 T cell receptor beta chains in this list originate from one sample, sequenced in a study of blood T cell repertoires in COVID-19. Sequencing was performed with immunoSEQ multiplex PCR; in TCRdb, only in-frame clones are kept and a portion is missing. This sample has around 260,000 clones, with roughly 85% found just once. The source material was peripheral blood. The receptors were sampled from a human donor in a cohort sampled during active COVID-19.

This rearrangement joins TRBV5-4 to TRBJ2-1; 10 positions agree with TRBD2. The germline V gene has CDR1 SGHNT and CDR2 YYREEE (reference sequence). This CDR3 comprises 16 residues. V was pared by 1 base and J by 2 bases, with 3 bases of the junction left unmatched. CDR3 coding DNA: TGTGCCAGCAGCTTGTCAGCGGGAGGGCCCTACAATGAGCAGTTCTTC. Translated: CASSLSAGGPYNEQFF.

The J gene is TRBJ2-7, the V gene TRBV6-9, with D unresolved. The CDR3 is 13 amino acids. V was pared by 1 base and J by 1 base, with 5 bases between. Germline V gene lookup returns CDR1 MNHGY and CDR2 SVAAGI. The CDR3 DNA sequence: TGTGCCAGCAGTTATTTTCCATCCTACGAGCAGTACTTC. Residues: CASSYFPSYEQYF.

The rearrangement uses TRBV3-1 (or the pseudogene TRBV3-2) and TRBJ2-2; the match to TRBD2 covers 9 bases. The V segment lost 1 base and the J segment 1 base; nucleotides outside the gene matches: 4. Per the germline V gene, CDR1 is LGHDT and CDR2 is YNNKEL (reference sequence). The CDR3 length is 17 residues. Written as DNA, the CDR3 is TGTGCCAGCAGCCAAGGTCCGACTAGCGGGAACACCGGGGAGCTGTTTTTT. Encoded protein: CASSQGPTSGNTGELFF.

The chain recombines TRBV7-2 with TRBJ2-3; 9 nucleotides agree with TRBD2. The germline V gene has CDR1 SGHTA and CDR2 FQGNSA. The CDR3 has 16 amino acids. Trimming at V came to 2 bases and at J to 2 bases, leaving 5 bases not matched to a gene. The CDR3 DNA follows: TGTGCCAGCAGCTTATACGGCGGGAGGGCCACAGATACGCAGTATTTT. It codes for CASSLYGGRATDTQYF.

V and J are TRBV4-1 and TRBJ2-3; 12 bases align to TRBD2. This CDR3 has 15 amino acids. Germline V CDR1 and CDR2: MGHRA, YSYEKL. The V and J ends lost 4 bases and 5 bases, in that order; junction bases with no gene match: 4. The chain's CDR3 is CASSLWTSGVDTQYF. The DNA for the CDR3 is TGCGCCAGCAGCCTTTGGACTAGCGGGGTAGATACGCAGTATTTT.

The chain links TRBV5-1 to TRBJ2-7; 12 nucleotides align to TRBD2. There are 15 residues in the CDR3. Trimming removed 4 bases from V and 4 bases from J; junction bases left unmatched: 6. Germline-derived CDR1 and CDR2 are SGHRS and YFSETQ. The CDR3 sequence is CASSRSGTSGYEQYF. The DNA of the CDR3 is TGCGCCAGCAGCCGATCCGGGACTAGCGGGTACGAGCAGTACTTC.

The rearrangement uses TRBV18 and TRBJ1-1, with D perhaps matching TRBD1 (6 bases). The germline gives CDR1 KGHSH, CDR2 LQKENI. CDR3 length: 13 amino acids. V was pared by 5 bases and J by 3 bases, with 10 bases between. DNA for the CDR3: TGTGCCAGCTCAGGGGGCCTGGACACTGAAGCTTTCTTT. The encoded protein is CASSGGLDTEAFF.

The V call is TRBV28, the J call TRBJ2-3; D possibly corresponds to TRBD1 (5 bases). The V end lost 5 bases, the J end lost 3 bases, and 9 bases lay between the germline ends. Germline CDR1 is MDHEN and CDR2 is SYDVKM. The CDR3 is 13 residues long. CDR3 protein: CASSKGDTDTQYF. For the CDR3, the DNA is TGTGCCAGCAGTAAAGGGGATACAGATACGCAGTATTTT.

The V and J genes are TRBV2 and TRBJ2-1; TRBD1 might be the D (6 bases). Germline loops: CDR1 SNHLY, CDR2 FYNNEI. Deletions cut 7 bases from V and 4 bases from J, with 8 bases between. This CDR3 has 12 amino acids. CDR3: CASTDRYNEQFF. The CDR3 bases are TGTGCCAGCACAGACAGGTACAATGAGCAGTTCTTC.

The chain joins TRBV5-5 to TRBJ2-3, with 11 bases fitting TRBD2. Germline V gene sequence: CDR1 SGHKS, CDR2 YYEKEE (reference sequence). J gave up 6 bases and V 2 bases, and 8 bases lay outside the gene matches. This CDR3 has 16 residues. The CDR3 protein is CASSFLAGGLKDTQYF. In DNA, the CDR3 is TGTGCCAGCAGCTTCCTAGCGGGAGGACTCAAGGATACGCAGTATTTT.

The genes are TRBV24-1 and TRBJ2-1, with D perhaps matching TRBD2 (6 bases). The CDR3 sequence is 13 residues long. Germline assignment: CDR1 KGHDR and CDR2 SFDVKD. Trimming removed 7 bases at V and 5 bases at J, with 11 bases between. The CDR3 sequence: CATRNGGDNEQFF. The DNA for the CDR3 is TGTGCCACCAGGAACGGAGGGGACAATGAGCAGTTCTTC.

The CDR3 DNA reads as TGTGCCAGCTTATCCGCCGGGACAACTGAAGCTTTCTTT. It yields the protein CASLSAGTTEAFF. The chain has TRBV6-5 and TRBJ1-1; possibly TRBD1 for D (6 bases). V shed 8 bases and J shed 5 bases, with 15 bases lying between them. Germline loops: CDR1 MNHEY, CDR2 SVGAGI. The CDR3 sequence is 13 residues long.

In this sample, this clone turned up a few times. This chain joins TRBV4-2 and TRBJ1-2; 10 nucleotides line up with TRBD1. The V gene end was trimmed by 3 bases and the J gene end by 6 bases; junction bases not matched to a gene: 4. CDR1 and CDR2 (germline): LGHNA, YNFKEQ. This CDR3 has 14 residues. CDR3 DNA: TGTGCCAGCAGCCAGGTCGGACAGGGGGATGGCTACACCTTC. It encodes CASSQVGQGDGYTF.

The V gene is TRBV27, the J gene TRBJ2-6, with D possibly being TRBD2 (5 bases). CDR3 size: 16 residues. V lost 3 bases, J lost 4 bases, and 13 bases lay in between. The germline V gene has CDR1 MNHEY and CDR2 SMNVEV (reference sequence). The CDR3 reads CASSFLVRAGANVLTF. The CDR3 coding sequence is TGTGCCAGCAGTTTCCTTGTGAGGGCGGGGGCCAACGTCCTGACTTTC.

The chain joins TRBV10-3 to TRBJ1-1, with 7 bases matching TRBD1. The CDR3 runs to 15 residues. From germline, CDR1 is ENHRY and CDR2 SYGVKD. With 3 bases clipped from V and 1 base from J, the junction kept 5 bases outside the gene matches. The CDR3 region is CAISDSGQANTEAFF. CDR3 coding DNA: TGTGCCATCAGTGACTCCGGACAGGCGAACACTGAAGCTTTCTTT.

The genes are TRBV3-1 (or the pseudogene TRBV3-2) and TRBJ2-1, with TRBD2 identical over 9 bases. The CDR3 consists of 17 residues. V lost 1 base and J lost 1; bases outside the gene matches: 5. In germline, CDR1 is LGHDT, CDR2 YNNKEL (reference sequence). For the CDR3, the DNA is TGTGCCAGCAGCCAAGGGGGGACTAGCCTATCCTACAATGAGCAGTTCTTC. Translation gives CASSQGGTSLSYNEQFF.

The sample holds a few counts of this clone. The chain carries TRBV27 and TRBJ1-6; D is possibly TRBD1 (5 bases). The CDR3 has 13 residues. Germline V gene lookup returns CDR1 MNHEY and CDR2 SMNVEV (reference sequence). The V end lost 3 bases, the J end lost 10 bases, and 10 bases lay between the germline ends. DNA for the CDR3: TGTGCCAGCAGTTTTCTGACAGAATCACCCCTCCACTTT. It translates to CASSFLTESPLHF.

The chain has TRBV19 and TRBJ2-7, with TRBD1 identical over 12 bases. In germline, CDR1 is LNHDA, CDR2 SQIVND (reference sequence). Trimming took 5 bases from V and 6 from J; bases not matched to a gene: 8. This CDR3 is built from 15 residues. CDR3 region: CASSFPGTGGSEQYF. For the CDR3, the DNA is TGTGCCAGTAGTTTCCCAGGGACAGGGGGCTCCGAGCAGTACTTC.

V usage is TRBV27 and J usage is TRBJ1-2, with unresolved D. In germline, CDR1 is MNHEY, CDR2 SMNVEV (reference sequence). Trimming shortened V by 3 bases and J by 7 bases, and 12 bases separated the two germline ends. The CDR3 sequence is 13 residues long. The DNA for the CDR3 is TGTGCCAGCAGTTTCCGAGATGGTCGTGGCTACACCTTC. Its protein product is CASSFRDGRGYTF.

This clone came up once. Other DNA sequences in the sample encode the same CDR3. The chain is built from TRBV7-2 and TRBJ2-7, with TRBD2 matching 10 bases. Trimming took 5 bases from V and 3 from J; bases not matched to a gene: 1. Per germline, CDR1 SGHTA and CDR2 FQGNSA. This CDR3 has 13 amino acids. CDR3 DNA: TGTGCCAGCAGCAGGACTAGCGGCTACGAGCAGTACTTC. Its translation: CASSRTSGYEQYF.

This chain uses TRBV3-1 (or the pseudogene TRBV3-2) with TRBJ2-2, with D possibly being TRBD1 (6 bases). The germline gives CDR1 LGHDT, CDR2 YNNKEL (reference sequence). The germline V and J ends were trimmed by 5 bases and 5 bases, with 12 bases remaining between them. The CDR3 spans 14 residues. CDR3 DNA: TGTGCCAGCAGCAGGCAAACAGGGACCGGGGAGCTGTTTTTT. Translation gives CASSRQTGTGELFF.

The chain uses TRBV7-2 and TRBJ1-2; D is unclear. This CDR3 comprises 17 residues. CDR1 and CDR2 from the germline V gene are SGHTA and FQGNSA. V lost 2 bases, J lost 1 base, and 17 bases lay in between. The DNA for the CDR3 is TGTGCCAGCAGCTTACGGTTTGAGGGAAGGAGTAACTATGGCTACACCTTC. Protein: CASSLRFEGRSNYGYTF.

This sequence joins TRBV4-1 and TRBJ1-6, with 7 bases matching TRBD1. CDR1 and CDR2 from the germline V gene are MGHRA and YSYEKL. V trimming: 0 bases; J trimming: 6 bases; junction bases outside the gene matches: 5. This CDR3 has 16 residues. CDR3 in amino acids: CASSQEATGPNSPLHF. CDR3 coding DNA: TGCGCCAGCAGCCAAGAAGCGACAGGGCCTAATTCACCCCTCCACTTT.

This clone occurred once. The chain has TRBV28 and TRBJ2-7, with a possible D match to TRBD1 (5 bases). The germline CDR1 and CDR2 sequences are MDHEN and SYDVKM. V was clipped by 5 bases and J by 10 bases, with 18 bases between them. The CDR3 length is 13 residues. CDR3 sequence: CASSPSWQGEQYF. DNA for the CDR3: TGTGCCAGCAGTCCCTCCTGGCAGGGCGAACAGTACTTC.

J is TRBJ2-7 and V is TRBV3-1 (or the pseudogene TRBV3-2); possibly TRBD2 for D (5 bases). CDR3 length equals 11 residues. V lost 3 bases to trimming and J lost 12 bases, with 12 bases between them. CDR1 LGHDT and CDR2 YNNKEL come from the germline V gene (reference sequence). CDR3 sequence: CASSQILELYF. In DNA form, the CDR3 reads TGTGCCAGCAGCCAGATACTAGAACTGTACTTC.

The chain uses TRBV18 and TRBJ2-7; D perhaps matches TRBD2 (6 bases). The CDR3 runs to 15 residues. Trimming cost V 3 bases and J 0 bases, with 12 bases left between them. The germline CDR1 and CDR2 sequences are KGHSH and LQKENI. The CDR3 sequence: CASSPLVGGSYEQYF. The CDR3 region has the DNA TGTGCCAGCTCACCCCTCGTCGGGGGCTCCTACGAGCAGTACTTC.

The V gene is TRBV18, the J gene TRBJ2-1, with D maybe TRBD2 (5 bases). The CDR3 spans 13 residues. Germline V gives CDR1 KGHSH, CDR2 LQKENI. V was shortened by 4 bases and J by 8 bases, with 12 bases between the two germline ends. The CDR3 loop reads CASSRQRADEQFF. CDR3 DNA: TGTGCCAGCTCACGCCAACGAGCGGATGAGCAGTTCTTC.

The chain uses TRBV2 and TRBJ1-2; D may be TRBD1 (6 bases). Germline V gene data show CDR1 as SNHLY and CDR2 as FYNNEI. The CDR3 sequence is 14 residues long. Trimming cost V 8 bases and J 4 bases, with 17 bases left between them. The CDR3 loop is CASRTDLSTYGYTF. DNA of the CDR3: TGTGCCAGCCGGACAGATTTATCCACCTATGGCTACACCTTC.

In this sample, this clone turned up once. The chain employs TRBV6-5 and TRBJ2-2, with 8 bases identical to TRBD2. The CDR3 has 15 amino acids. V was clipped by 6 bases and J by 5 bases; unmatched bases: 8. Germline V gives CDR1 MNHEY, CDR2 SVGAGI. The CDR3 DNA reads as TGTGCCAGCAGAAATGAAGCGGGGGTTACCGGGGAGCTGTTTTTT. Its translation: CASRNEAGVTGELFF.

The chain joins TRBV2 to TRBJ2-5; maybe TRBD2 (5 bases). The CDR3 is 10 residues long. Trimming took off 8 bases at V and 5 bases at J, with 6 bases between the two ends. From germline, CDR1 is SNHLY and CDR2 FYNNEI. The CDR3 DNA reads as TGTGCCAGCGGACTTGAGACCCAGTACTTC. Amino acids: CASGLETQYF. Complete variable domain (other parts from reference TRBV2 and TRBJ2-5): EPEVTQTPSHQVTQMGQEVILRCVPISNHLYFYWYRQILGQKVEFLVSFYNNEISEKSEIFDDQFSVERPDGSNFTLKIRSTKLEDSAMYFCASGLETQYFGPGTRLLVL.